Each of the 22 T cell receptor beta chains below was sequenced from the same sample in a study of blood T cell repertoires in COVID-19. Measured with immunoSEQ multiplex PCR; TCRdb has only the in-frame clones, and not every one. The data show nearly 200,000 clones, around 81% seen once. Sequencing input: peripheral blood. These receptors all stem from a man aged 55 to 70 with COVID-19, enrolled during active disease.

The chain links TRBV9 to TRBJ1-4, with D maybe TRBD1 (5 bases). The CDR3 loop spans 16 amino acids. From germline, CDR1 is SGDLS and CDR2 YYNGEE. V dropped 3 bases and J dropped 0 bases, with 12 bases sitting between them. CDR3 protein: CASSATVQATNEKLFF. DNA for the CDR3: TGTGCCAGCAGCGCGACAGTGCAGGCAACTAATGAAAAACTGTTTTTT.

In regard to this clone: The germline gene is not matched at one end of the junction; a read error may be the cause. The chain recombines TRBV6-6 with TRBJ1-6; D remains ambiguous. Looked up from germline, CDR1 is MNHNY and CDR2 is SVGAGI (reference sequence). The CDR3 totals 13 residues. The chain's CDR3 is CASRYSYNSPLHF. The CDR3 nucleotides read TGTGCCAGCAGGTACTCCTATAATTCACCCCTCCACTTT.

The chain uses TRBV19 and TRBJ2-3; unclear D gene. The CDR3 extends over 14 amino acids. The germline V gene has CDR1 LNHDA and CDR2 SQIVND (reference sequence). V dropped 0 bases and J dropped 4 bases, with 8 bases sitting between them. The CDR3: CASSIDFAADTQYF. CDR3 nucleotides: TGTGCCAGTAGTATAGATTTTGCAGCAGATACGCAGTATTTT.

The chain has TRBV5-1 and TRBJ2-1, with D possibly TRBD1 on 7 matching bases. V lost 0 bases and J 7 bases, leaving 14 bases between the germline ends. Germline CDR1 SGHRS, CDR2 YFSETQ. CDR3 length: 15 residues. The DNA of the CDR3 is TGCGCCAGCAGCTTGGCCCCCCAGGGGGGAAATGAGCAGTTCTTC. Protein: CASSLAPQGGNEQFF.

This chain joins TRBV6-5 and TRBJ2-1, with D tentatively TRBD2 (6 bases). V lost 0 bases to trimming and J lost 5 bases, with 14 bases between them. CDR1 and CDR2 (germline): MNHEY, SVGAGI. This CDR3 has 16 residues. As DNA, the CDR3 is TGTGCCAGCAGTTACTCTACGGTAATAGCGGACAATGAGCAGTTCTTC. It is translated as CASSYSTVIADNEQFF.

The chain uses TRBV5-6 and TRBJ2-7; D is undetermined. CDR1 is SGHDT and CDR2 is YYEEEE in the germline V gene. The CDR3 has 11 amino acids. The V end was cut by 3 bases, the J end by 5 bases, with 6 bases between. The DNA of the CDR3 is TGTGCCAGCAGCTCACGGGACGAGCAGTACTTC. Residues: CASSSRDEQYF. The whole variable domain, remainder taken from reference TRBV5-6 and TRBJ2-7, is DAGVTQSPTHLIKTRGQQVTLRCSPKSGHDTVSWYQQALGQGPQFIFQYYEEEERQRGNFPDRFSGHQFPNYSSELNVNALLLGDSALYLCASSSRDEQYFGPGTRLTVT.

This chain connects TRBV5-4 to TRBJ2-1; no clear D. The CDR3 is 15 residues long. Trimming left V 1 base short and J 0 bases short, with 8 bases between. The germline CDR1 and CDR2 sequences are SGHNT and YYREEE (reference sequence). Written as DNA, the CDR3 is TGTGCCAGCAGCTTGCCTAGAAGCTCCTACAATGAGCAGTTCTTC. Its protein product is CASSLPRSSYNEQFF.

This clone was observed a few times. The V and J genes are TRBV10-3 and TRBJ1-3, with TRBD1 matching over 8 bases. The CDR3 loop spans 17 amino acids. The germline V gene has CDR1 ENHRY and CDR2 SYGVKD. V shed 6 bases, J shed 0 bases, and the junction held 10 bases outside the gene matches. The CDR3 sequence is CAISHLTGAHSGNTIYF. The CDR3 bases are TGTGCCATCAGCCACCTGACAGGGGCCCACTCTGGAAACACCATATATTTT.

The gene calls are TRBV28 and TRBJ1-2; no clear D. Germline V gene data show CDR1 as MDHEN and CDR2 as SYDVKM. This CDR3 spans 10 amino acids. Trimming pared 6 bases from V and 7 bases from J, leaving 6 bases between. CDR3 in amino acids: CASSGGGYTF. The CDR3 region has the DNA TGTGCCAGCAGCGGAGGTGGCTACACCTTC.

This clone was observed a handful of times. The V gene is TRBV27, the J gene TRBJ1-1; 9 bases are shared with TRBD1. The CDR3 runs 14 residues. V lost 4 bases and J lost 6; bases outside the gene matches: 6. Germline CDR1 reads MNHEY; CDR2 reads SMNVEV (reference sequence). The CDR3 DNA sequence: TGTGCCAGCAGTTGGAGGACAGGGGAAGCTGAAGCTTTCTTT. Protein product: CASSWRTGEAEAFF.

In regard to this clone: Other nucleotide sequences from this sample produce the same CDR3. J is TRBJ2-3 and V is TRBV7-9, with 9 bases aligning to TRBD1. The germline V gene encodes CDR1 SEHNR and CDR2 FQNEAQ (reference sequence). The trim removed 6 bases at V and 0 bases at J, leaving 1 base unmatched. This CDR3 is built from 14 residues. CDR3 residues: CASSGQGSTDTQYF. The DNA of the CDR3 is TGTGCCAGCAGTGGACAGGGGAGCACAGATACGCAGTATTTT.

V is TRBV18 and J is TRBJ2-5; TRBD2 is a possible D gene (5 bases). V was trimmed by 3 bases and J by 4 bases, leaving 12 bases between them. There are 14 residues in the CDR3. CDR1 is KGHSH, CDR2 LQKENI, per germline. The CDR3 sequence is CASSPREGRETQYF. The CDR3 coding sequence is TGTGCCAGCTCACCCCGGGAAGGGAGAGAGACCCAGTACTTC. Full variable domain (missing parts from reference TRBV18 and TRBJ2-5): NAGVMQNPRHLVRRRGQEARLRCSPMKGHSHVYWYRQLPEEGLKFMVYLQKENIIDESGMPKERFSAEFPKEGPSILRIQQVVRGDSAAYFCASSPREGRETQYFGPGTRLLVL.

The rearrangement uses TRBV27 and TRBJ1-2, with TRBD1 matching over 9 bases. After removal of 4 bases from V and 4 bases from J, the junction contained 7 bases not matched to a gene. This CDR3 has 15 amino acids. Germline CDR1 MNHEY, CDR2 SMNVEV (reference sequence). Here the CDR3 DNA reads TGTGCCAGCAGTTCCGGGACAGGGATAGTCTATGGCTACACCTTC. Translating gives CASSSGTGIVYGYTF.

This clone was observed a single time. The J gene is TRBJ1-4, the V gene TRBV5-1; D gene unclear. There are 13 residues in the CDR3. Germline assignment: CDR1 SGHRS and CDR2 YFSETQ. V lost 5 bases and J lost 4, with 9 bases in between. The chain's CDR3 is CASRLNNNEKLFF. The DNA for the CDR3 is TGCGCCAGCAGACTTAATAATAATGAAAAACTGTTTTTT. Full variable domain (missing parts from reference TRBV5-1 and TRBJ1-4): KAGVTQTPRYLIKTRGQQVTLSCSPISGHRSVSWYQQTPGQGLQFLFEYFSETQRNKGNFPGRFSGRQFSNSRSEMNVSTLELGDSALYLCASRLNNNEKLFFGSGTQLSVL.

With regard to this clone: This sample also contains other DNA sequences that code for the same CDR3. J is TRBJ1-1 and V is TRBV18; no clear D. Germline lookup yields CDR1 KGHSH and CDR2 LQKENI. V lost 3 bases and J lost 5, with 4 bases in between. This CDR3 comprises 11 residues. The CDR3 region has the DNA TGTGCCAGCTCACCGAGGACTGAAGCTTTCTTT. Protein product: CASSPRTEAFF.

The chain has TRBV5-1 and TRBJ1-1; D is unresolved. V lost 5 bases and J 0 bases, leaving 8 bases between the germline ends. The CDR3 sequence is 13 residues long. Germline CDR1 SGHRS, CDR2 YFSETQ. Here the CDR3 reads CASRAQLNTEAFF. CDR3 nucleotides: TGCGCCAGCAGGGCACAGTTGAACACTGAAGCTTTCTTT.

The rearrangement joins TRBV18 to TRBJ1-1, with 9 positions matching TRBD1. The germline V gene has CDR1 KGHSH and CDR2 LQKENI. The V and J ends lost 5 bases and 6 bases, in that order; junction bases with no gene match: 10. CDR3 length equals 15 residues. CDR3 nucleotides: TGTGCCAGCTCATTAGTCGGGACAGGGAAGGCTGAAGCTTTCTTT. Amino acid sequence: CASSLVGTGKAEAFF.

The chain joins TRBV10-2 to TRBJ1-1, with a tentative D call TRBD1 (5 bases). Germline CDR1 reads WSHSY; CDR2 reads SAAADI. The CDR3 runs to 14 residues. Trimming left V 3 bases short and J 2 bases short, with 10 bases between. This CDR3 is CASSEATVNTEAFF. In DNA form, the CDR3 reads TGCGCCAGCAGTGAAGCGACAGTTAACACTGAAGCTTTCTTT.

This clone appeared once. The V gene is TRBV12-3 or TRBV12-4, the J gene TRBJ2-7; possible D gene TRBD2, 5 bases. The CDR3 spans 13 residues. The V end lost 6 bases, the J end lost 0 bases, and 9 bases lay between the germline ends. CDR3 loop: CASRSGNSYEQYF. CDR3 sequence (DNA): TGTGCCAGCAGGTCCGGGAACTCCTACGAGCAGTACTTC.

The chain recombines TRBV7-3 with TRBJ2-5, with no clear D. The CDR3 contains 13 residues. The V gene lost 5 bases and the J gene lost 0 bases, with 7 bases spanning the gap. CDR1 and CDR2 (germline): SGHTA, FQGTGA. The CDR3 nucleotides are TGTGCCAGCAGCCCTACCAACCAAGAGACCCAGTACTTC. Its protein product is CASSPTNQETQYF.

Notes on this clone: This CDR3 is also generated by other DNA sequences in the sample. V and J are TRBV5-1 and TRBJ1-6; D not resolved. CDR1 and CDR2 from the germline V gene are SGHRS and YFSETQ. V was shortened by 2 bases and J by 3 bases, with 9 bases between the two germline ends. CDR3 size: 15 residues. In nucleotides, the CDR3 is TGCGCCAGCAGCTTAGGGAGGGACTATAATTCACCCCTCCACTTT. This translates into CASSLGRDYNSPLHF.

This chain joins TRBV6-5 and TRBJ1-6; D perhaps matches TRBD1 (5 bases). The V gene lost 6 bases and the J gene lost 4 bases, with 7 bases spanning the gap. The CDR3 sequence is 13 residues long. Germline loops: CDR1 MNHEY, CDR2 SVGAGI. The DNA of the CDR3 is TGTGCCAGCAGCGGACAATATAATTCACCCCTCCACTTT. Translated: CASSGQYNSPLHF.